This T cell receptor (beta chain) derives from a study of lymphopenia after photon versus proton radiotherapy. The repertoire was sequenced with immunoSEQ multiplex PCR; TCRdb's copy has only in-frame clones and lacks some. The sample records about 50,000 clones, 80% to 95% being singletons. Germline loops: CDR1 SGHRS, CDR2 YFSETQ. After removal of 0 bases from V and 3 bases from J, the junction contained 7 bases not matched to a gene. CDR3 size: 18 residues. The source is a woman in her thirties or forties with cholangiocarcinoma. The rearrangement joins TRBV5-1 to TRBJ2-1; 12 bases map to TRBD2. The specimen comprised peripheral blood, sampled from a patient treated with photon-based radiotherapy. In nucleotides, the CDR3 is TGCGCCAGCAGCTTGGCCCGGGCTAGCGGGAGGGACTACAATGAGCAGTTCTTC. It yields the protein CASSLARASGRDYNEQFF.